The 9 T cell receptor beta chains listed next were all sequenced from one sample in a study of T-cell reconstitution after alpha-beta-depleted transplantation in children. No antigen has been assigned to these receptors. TCRbeta library construction was performed incorporating unique molecular identifiers. From the PCR reads, TCRdb called clonotypes with MiXCR, one entry per CDR3 protein. This table has approximately 32,000 distinct CDR3 sequences, under 8% appearing once. General study findings and limits: It was reported that alpha-beta T cells came from several hundred expanded graft clones (about two months after transplant).

The sample was peripheral blood, taken 60 days after TCRalphabeta/CD19-depleted stem cell transplant. Receptors were obtained from a child under two years old who had a stem cell transplant for acute myeloid leukemia, so the T cells may come from the graft donor.

This clonotype was seen repeatedly, ten times or more. J is TRBJ2-5 and V is TRBV9, with a weak D call TRBD2 (5 bases). V lost 4 bases and J lost 4, with 23 bases in between. Germline values: CDR1 SGDLS, CDR2 YYNGEE. This CDR3 has 17 amino acids. The CDR3 protein is CASSPHRRTLGLETQYF. The CDR3 DNA reads as TGTGCCAGCAGCCCCCATAGAAGGACTCTAGGGTTAGAGACCCAGTACTTC.

Many counts were recorded for this clonotype. V is TRBV4-3 and J is TRBJ1-5, with D possibly being TRBD1 (5 bases). The V gene's germline CDR1 is LGHNA and CDR2 YSLEER. This CDR3 is built from 17 residues. V was shortened by 0 bases and J by 2 bases, with 14 bases between the two germline ends. The CDR3 coding sequence is TGCGCCAGCAGCCAAGATCCAGGAAGGGGTGGCAATCAGCCCCAGCATTTT. Its translation is CASSQDPGRGGNQPQHF.

This clonotype was observed many times. V is TRBV7-9 and J is TRBJ2-1; D unclear. CDR3 length: 13 amino acids. The V end was cut by 5 bases, the J end by 9 bases, with 14 bases between. CDR1 and CDR2 (germline): SEHNR, FQNEAQ (reference sequence). The CDR3 DNA reads TGTGCCAGCAGCCCCTTAAGGAAGCGTGAGCAGTTCTTC. Encoded protein: CASSPLRKREQFF.

This clonotype was detected many times. V usage is TRBV7-3 and J usage is TRBJ2-1; D may correspond to TRBD1 or TRBD2 (5 bases each). From germline, CDR1 is SGHTA and CDR2 FQGTGA. The CDR3 length is 15 residues. The V and J ends lost 0 bases and 10 bases respectively, with 16 bases between them. CDR3 DNA: TGTGCCAGCAGCTTAACGGTAATGGGGGTACGCGAGCAGTTCTTC. Translating it yields CASSLTVMGVREQFF.

This clonotype was picked up many times. The genes are TRBV21-1 and TRBJ2-4. TRBV21-1 counts as a pseudogene. This CDR3 is built from 15 residues. In nucleotides, the CDR3 is TGTGCCAGCAGCAAAAGACAGCTAGCCAAAAACATTCAGTACTTC. Translating it yields CASSKRQLAKNIQYF.

This clonotype was picked up many times. The chain links TRBV27 to TRBJ2-3, with unresolved D. V dropped 3 bases and J dropped 4 bases, with 11 bases sitting between them. This CDR3 contains 14 residues. Germline V gene lookup returns CDR1 MNHEY and CDR2 SMNVEV (reference sequence). The CDR3 sequence: CASSLGPAADTQYF. The CDR3 bases are TGTGCCAGCAGTTTGGGCCCTGCGGCAGATACGCAGTATTTT.

Note on this clonotype: A read error may explain this, as a much larger clone is one base away. The genes are TRBV7-9 and TRBJ2-1; TRBD1 agrees at 11 bases. Germline V gene sequence: CDR1 SEHNR, CDR2 FQNEAQ (reference sequence). This CDR3 region has 16 residues. This CDR3 is CPSSRGQGGSYNEQFF. CDR3 bases: TGTCCCAGCAGCCGGGGACAGGGGGGGTCCTACAATGAGCAGTTCTTC.

This clonotype has at least ten counts. The chain carries TRBV4-2 and TRBJ2-7; a weak D match, TRBD2 (5 bases). Trimming left V 0 bases short and J 2 bases short, with 8 bases between. There are 14 residues in the CDR3. CDR1 is LGHNA and CDR2 is YNFKEQ in the germline V gene. CDR3 protein: CASSQDPSPYEQYF. In DNA, the CDR3 is TGTGCCAGCAGCCAAGATCCTAGCCCCTACGAGCAGTACTTC.

The sample holds a few counts of this clonotype. The rearrangement joins TRBV30 to TRBJ1-2; TRBD1 might be the D (5 bases). CDR1 is GTSNPN, CDR2 SVGIG, per germline (reference sequence). The CDR3 has 12 amino acids. Trimming took 0 bases from V and 4 from J, leaving 6 bases between them. CDR3 coding DNA: TGTGCCTGGAGTGTGACAGTCTATGGCTACACCTTC. This encodes CAWSVTVYGYTF.